The T cell receptor beta chain under discussion was sequenced for a study of blood T cell repertoires in COVID-19. Study as a whole: The United States, Italy and Spain supplied acute and convalescent COVID-19 samples. PBMCs, B-cell-depleted T cells, or T cells were the source of the cDNA or gDNA that made up the material.

Profiled with immunoSEQ multiplex PCR; TCRdb holds only in-frame clones, not every one. The sample lists around 100,000 clones, about 75% occurring once. This clone was seen only a few times. V shed 2 bases, J shed 7 bases, and the junction held 5 bases outside the gene matches. The V gene's germline CDR1 is SGHTA and CDR2 FQGNSA. The CDR3 sequence is 16 residues long. This receptor was obtained from an elderly man with acute or convalescent COVID-19. The sample comprised peripheral blood. The V and J genes are TRBV7-2 and TRBJ2-2, with 12 bases lining up with TRBD2. CDR3 protein: CASSLMLAGGFGELFF. CDR3 bases: TGTGCCAGCAGCTTAATGCTAGCGGGAGGGTTCGGGGAGCTGTTTTTT.